The present TCR beta chain was sequenced within a study of OX40 agonist ivuxolimab in advanced cancers. The germline gives CDR1 MGHRA, CDR2 YSYEKL. This CDR3 is built from 14 residues. The germline V and J ends were trimmed by 0 bases and 5 bases, with 9 bases remaining between them. Clones were read by immunoSEQ multiplex PCR, and TCRdb kept only the in-frame ones, dropping some. The sample consists of about 120,000 clones, 90% to 95% of them appearing once. At cycle 4 day 1, cycle 7 day 1, and baseline, blood was sampled. The receptor was isolated from an adult with an advanced solid tumor such as melanoma, head and neck, liver or kidney cancer. This chain uses TRBV4-1 with TRBJ2-3, with unresolved D. The material sequenced was CD4+ or CD8+ T cells sorted from blood, taken in a trial of the OX40 agonist ivuxolimab. CDR3 bases: TGCGCCAGCAGCCAAGACCCCAGAATAGATACGCAGTATTTT. Protein product: CASSQDPRIDTQYF.